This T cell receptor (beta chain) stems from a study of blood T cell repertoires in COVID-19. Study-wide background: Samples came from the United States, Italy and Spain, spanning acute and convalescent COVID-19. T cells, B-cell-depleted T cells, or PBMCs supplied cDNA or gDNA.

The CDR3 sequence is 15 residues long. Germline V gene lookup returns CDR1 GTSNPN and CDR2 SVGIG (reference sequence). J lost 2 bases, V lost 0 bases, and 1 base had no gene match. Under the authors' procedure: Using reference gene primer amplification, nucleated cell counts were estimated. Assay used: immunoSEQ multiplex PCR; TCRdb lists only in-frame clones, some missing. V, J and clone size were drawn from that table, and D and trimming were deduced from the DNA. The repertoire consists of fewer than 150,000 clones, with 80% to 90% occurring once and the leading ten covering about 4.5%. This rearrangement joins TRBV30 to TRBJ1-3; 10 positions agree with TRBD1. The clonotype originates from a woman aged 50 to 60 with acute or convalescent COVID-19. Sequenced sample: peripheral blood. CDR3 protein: CAWSVGQGPGNTIYF. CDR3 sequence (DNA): TGTGCCTGGAGTGTGGGACAGGGGCCTGGAAACACCATATATTTT. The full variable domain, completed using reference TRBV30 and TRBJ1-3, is SQTIHQWPATLVQPVGSPLSLECTVEGTSNPNLYWYRQAAGRGLQLLFYSVGIGQISSEVPQNLSASRPQDRQFILSSKKLLLSDSGFYLCAWSVGQGPGNTIYFGEGSWLTVV.